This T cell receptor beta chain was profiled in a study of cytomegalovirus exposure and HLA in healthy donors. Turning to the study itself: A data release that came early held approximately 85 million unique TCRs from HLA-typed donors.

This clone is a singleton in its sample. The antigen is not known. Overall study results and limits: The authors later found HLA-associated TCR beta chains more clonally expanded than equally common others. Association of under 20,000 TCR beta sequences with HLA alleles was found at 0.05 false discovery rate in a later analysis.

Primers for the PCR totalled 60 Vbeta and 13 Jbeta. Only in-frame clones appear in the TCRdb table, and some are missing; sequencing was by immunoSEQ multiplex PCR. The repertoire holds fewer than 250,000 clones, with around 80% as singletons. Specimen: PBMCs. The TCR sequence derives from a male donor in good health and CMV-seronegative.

The CDR3 is CASSIDRLAGVTDTQYF. The CDR3 DNA is TGTGCCAGTAGTATAGATCGCCTAGCGGGAGTGACAGATACGCAGTATTTT. The chain has TRBV19 and TRBJ2-3, with TRBD2 matching over 10 bases. This CDR3 region has 17 residues. V lost 0 bases and J lost 3; bases outside the gene matches: 6. CDR1 is LNHDA, CDR2 SQIVND, per germline (reference sequence). The full variable domain, completed using reference TRBV19 and TRBJ2-3, is DGGITQSPKYLFRKEGQNVTLSCEQNLNHDAMYWYRQDPGQGLRLIYYSQIVNDFQKGDIAEGYSVSREKKESFPLTVTSAQKNPTAFYLCASSIDRLAGVTDTQYFGPGTRLTVL.